The clone carrying this TCR beta chain was detected once. Its antigen is undetermined. The source of the sample is a study of CD8 T cells in ankylosing spondylitis. Study-level points and caveats: In reactive arthritis synovial fluid and blood, some motif variants had been reported before. Within matched ankylosing spondylitis synovial fluid, disease-linked clones were reportedly significantly enriched. Seemingly characteristic of ankylosing spondylitis blood was a TCR beta motif consisting of 7 or 8 highly homologous variants. Disease-associated clones were CD8+ and fairly uncommon in peripheral blood.

V lost 4 bases and J lost 7, with 24 bases in between. In germline, CDR1 is SGHRS, CDR2 YFSETQ. The CDR3 extends over 17 amino acids. Each CDR3 protein is one row after TCRdb ran MiXCR on the 5' RACE reads. Among around 490,000 distinct CDR3 sequences listed, approximately 5% were seen once. The J gene is TRBJ2-4, the V gene TRBV5-1; the D gene could be TRBD1 or TRBD2 (5 bases each). The receptor comes from a male donor with ankylosing spondylitis. The sequenced sample consisted of blood, either unsorted or a sorted T cell fraction (not recorded which). The CDR3 loop is CASSPRPGTSASNIQYF. The CDR3 nucleotides read TGCGCCAGCAGCCCGCGGCCCGGGACCTCTGCGAGTAACATTCAGTACTTC.